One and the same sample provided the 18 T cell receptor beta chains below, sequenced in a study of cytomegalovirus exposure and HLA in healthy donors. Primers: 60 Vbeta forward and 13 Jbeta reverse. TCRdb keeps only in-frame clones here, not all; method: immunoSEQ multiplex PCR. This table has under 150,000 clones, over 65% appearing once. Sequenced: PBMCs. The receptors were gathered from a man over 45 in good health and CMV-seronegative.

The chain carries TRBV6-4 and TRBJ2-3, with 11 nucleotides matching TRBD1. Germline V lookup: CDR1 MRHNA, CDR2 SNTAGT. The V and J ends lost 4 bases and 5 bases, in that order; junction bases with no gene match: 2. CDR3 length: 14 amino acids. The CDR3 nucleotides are TGTGCCAGCAGTGGGACAGGGGGCGGAGATACGCAGTATTTT. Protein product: CASSGTGGGDTQYF.

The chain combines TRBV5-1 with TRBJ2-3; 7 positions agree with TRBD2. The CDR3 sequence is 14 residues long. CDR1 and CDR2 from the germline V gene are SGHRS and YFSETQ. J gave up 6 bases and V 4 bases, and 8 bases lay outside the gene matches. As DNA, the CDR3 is TGCGCCAGCAGCCCCGGGACTATCACCGATACGCAGTATTTT. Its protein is CASSPGTITDTQYF.

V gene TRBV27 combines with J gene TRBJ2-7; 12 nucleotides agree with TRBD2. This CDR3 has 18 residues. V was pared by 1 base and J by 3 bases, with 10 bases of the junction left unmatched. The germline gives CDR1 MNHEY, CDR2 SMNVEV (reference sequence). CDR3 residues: CASSLFPPTSGRDYEQYF. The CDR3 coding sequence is TGTGCCAGCAGTTTATTCCCCCCGACTAGCGGGAGAGACTACGAGCAGTACTTC.

As DNA, the CDR3 is TGTGCCAGCAGCCCAGGGCAGGGGCCCTACGAGCAGTACTTC. Translating gives CASSPGQGPYEQYF. V gene TRBV7-2 combines with J gene TRBJ2-7, with a possible D match to TRBD1 (6 bases). This CDR3 has 14 amino acids. V lost 5 bases, J lost 2 bases, and 13 bases lay in between. Germline CDR1 is SGHTA and CDR2 is FQGNSA.

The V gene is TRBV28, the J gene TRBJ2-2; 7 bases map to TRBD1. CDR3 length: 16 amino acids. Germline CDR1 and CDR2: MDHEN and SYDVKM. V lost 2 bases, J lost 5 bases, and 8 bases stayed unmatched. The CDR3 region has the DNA TGTGCCAGCAGTTTAATAGGGGGCGAGGGTACCGGGGAGCTGTTTTTT. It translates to CASSLIGGEGTGELFF.

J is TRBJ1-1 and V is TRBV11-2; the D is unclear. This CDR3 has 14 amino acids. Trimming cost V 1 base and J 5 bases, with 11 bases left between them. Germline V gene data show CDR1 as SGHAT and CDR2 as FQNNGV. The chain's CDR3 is CASSLGRARTEAFF. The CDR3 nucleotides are TGTGCCAGCAGCTTAGGGAGGGCGCGAACTGAAGCTTTCTTT.

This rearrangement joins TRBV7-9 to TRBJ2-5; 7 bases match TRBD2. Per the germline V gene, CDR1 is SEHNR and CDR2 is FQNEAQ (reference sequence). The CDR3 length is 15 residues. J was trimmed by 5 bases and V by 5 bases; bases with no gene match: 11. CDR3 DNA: TGTGCCAGCAGCCGACGCGGGGTCGGGGGGGAGACCCAGTACTTC. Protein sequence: CASSRRGVGGETQYF.

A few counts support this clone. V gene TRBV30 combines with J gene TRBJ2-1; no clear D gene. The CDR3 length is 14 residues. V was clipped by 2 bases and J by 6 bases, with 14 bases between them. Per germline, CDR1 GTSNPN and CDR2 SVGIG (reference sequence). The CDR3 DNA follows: TGTGCCTGGAGTATGGCGGAAGCCGTCAATGAGCAGTTCTTC. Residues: CAWSMAEAVNEQFF.

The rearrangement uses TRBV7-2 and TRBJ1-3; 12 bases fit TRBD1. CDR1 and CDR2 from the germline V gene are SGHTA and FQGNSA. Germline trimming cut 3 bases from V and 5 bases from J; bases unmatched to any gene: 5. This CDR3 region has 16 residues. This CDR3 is CASSFGRDRGRNTIYF. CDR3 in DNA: TGTGCCAGCAGCTTCGGCCGGGACAGGGGGCGAAACACCATATATTTT.

The chain's CDR3 is CASKLQGTNEKLFF. CDR3 nucleotides: TGTGCCAGCAAACTACAGGGAACTAATGAAAAACTGTTTTTT. The chain couples TRBV27 to TRBJ1-4; tentative D call: TRBD1 (6 bases). The length of the CDR3 is 14 residues. Deletions cut 7 bases from V and 1 base from J, with 10 bases between. Per germline, CDR1 MNHEY and CDR2 SMNVEV (reference sequence).

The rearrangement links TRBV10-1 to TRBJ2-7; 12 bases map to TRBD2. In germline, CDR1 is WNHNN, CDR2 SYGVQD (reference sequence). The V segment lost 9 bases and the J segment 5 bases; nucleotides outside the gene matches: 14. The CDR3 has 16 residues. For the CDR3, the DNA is TGCGCCAGTAGCGGACTAGCGGGGAGGGAGAAGAACGAGCAGTACTTC. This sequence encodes CASSGLAGREKNEQYF.

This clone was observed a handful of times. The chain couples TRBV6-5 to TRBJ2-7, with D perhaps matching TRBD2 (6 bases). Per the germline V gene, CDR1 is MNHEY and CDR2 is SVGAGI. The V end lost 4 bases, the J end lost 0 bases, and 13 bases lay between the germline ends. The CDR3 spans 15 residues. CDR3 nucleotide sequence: TGTGCCAGCAGTTTCGGGAGATTGTCCTCCTACGAGCAGTACTTC. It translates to CASSFGRLSSYEQYF.

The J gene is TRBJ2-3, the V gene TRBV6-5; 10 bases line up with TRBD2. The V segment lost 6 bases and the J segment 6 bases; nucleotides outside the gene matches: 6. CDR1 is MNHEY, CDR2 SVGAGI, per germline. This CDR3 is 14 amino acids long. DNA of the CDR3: TGTGCCAGCAGACCTAGCGGGAGTGGGGATACGCAGTATTTT. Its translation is CASRPSGSGDTQYF.

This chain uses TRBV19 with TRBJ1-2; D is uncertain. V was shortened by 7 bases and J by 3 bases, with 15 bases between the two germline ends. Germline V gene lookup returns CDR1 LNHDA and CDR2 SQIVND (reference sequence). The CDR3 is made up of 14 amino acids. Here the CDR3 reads CASTLSRRDYGYTF. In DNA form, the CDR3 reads TGTGCCAGTACCTTATCCCGGCGGGACTATGGCTACACCTTC.

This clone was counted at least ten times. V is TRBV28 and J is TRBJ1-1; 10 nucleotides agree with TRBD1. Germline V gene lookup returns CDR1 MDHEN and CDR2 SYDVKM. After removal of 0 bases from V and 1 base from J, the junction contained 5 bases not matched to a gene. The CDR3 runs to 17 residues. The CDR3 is CASSLWTGGRRNTEAFF. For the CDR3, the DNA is TGTGCCAGCAGTTTATGGACAGGGGGCCGGAGGAACACTGAAGCTTTCTTT. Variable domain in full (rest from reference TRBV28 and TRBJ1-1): DVKVTQSSRYLVKRTGEKVFLECVQDMDHENMFWYRQDPGLGLRLIYFSYDVKMKEKGDIPEGYSVSREKKERFSLILESASTNQTSMYLCASSLWTGGRRNTEAFFGQGTRLTVV.

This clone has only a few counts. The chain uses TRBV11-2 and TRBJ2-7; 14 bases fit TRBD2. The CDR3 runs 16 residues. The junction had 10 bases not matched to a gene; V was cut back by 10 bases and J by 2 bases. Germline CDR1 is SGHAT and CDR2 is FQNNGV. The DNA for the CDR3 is TGTGCCACCTATGGACTAGCGGGAGGCCGCCCCTACGAGCAGTACTTC. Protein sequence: CATYGLAGGRPYEQYF.

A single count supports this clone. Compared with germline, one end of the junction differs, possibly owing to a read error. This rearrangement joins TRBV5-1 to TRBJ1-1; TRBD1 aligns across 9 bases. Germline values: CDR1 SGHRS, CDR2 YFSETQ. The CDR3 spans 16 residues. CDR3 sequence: CAGSLAGTGRDTEAFF. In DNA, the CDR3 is TGCGCCGGCAGCTTGGCCGGGACAGGGAGGGACACTGAAGCTTTCTTT.

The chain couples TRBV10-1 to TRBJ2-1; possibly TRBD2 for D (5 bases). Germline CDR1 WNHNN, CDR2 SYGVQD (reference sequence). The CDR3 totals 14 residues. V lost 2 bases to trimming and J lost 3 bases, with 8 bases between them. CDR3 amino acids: CASSEGGFYNEQFF. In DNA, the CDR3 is TGCGCCAGCAGTGAGGGCGGGTTCTACAATGAGCAGTTCTTC.